The T cell receptor beta chain under discussion was sequenced for a study of TIL therapy for anti-PD-1-resistant metastatic lung cancer (dated by TCRdb to 2020 to 2022). General notes on the study: Tumors were harvested prior to any PD-1/PD-L1 blockade, after which nivolumab was administered to patients, and lymphodepletion, expanded TIL infusion and IL-2 were given to patients who progressed. Among the enrolled patients, the median age was roughly 55 years (range 38-75), and the median tumor PD-L1 proportion score was more than 5.5%. The cohort was composed predominantly of lung adenocarcinoma, with a few EGFR-mutant and two ALK-rearranged tumors included, and half of patients were identified as current or former smokers. A median non-synonymous tumor mutation burden of around 1.4 mutations per megabase was determined across the cohort by whole-exome sequencing. T cell receptor beta sequencing of tumor and peripheral blood served to follow clonotypes across the tumor, the expanded TIL product, and serial blood samples. Broad study findings and their caveats: The study protocol defined all tumor marker inferences as exploratory. Clonotypes from the infused TIL partially replaced the baseline peripheral repertoire and then declined over months, and persistence showed no apparent association with response. The cohort was highly selected, with more treatment-naive, never-smoker and oncogene-addicted patients than typical, limiting generalizability.

For this clone: No cognate antigen has been identified for it. One base away there is no much larger clone; base qualities are not given.

The time point label of this sample denotes: pre-treatment sample, taken before nivolumab and TIL therapy. Adults with stage 4 NSCLC were enrolled from October 2017 to early 2020 in a dual-center phase I trial. Samples were obtained from a single-arm, open-label phase I trial in which tumor-infiltrating lymphocyte therapy with nivolumab was evaluated in advanced non-small cell lung cancer. Blood mononuclear cells from EDTA tubes were separated on a Ficoll gradient and snap-frozen as pellets, and DNA was extracted from the cells using a Qiagen mini-prep kit. TCR beta CDR3 regions were amplified from genomic DNA with the immunoSEQ v3 hsTCRB kit using bias-controlled multiplex PCR. TCR libraries were sequenced on an Illumina NextSeq 500 to approximately 2 million read pairs for survey level or roughly 4.5-6 million for deep level. The published analysis was carried out like this. V, D and J genes were assigned, non-productive sequences were removed, and clonality was reported by immunoSEQ Analyzer software. Repertoires of infused TIL and blood were compared using productive Simpson clonality and the Morisita overlap index of productive TRB rearrangements. Absolute clonotype counts in blood were estimated by multiplying the lymphocyte count by the CD3+ fraction and by the productive frequency of the clone. Here the immuneACCESS table is served through TCRdb, limited to in-frame sequences with V and J called. Missing clones are a known gap in these copies; in checked studies unresolved V genes cover under half, and the rest lacks a known reason. V and J calls and clone size come straight from that table; D and trimming were deduced from the DNA. A total of 50,000 to 70,000 clones appear in this sample, about 69% of them only once. Together, the top ten hold around 6.1% of the sample.

The cysteine opens and the phenylalanine closes a CDR3 of 15 amino acids. Only the CDR3 region is kept as DNA, spanning 45 bases read in frame from base 1. The germline V gene (reference sequence) sets CDR1 to LNHDA and CDR2 to SQIVND. V is reduced by 3 bases and J by 9 bases, leaving a spacing of 19 bases between them. The V and J segments used are TRBV19 and TRBJ2-3, with the D gene not clear enough to name. The starting material was blood, obtained at baseline. The receptor was derived from a person between 30 and 80 years old with non-small cell lung cancer. The DNA sequence follows: TGTGCCAGTAGTATTGCTTTCGGGTCAGCCCAGACGCAGTATTTT. This translates into CASSIAFGSAQTQYF.